A selection of T cell receptor beta chains follows, all from one sample in a study of blood T cell repertoires in COVID-19. Sequencing used immunoSEQ multiplex PCR; TCRdb keeps in-frame clones, though not all of them. The sample lists some 200,000 clones; more than 75% were seen once. Input material: peripheral blood. The receptor source for this set is a woman between 70 and 85 years old with COVID-19, enrolled during active disease. Both conserved end residues are part of each CDR3. D genes are given only for firm matches. The listing skips clone size in some rows; elsewhere it reads once, few, many or a size class.

d_call clone_size j_call v_call cdr3_nt cdr3_aa
. . TRBJ2-5 TRBV18 TGTGCCAGCTCACCAGTTTTCGGCGGTTACCAAGAGACCCAGTACTTC CASSPVFGGYQETQYF
. . TRBJ1-1 TRBV4-3 TGCGCCAGCAGCAGACAGACGAACACTGAAGCTTTCTTT CASSRQTNTEAFF
TRBD1 . TRBJ1-1 TRBV9 TGTGCCAGCAGCGCAGGGACAGGGGTGACTGAAGCTTTCTTT CASSAGTGVTEAFF
. . TRBJ2-2 TRBV6-2/TRBV6-3 TGTGCCAGCAGTTATTTACCCAGTTACACCGGGGAGCTGTTTTTT CASSYLPSYTGELFF
. . TRBJ2-7 TRBV2 TGTGCCAGCAGTGGGGGGGACTCAGTCGGAGGGGAGCAGTACTTC CASSGGDSVGGEQYF
TRBD1 . TRBJ2-7 TRBV5-1 TGCGCCAGCTCATATGGGACAGGGTTCTACGAGCAGTACTTC CASSYGTGFYEQYF
. . TRBJ2-5 TRBV10-3 TGTGCCACAACCCAGGACTCCAAAGAGACCCAGTACTTC CATTQDSKETQYF
TRBD2 . TRBJ2-5 TRBV25-1 TGTGCCAGCAGTGCCGGGAGGGAGACCCAGTACTTC CASSAGRETQYF
. . TRBJ1-1 TRBV2 TGTGCCAGCAGGCTCCTGGACAGCAGTAATGAAGCTTTCTTT CASRLLDSSNEAFF
. . TRBJ2-5 TRBV11-3 TGTGCCAGCAGCTTCCGCGGCAGCGAGCAAGAGACCCAGTACTTC CASSFRGSEQETQYF
. . TRBJ2-5 TRBV5-1 TGCGCCAGCACCGACAGCCACCCCCAAGAGACCCAGTACTTC CASTDSHPQETQYF
TRBD1 once TRBJ2-5 TRBV4-2 TGTGCCAGCAGCCAAGATAATATCCGTGCGACAGGGGTCGGGGAGACCCAGTACTTC CASSQDNIRATGVGETQYF
. . TRBJ1-4 TRBV28 TGTGCCAGCAGTTTCAGGGCGCTTAATGAAAAACTGTTTTTT CASSFRALNEKLFF
. . TRBJ2-7 TRBV11-2 TGTGCCAGCAGTTCTAGCGCGCCACGCTACGAGCAGTACTTC CASSSSAPRYEQYF
. once TRBJ2-5 TRBV27 TGTGCCAGCAGTTTTTCGGGTCAAGAGACCCAGTACTTC CASSFSGQETQYF
. once TRBJ2-1 TRBV7-2 TGTGCCAGCAGCCTAGAGGCCCAATCAGGGAATGAGCAGTTCTTC CASSLEAQSGNEQFF
TRBD2 . TRBJ2-1 TRBV7-9 TGTGCCAGCAGCTTAGTAAGACTAGCGGGGTACAATGAGCAGTTCTTC CASSLVRLAGYNEQFF
TRBD1 . TRBJ1-2 TRBV28 TGTGCCAGCAGCCCCCCTGACAGGGCGAGCGGCTACACCTTC CASSPPDRASGYTF
. . TRBJ2-3 TRBV21-1 TGTGCCAGCAGCAAAAGGCTAGCGGGAAACCCCAGGGATGTGTTTGGCACAGATACGCAGTATTTT CASSKRLAGNPRDVFGTDTQYF
. once TRBJ2-3 TRBV7-3 TGTGCCAGCAGCAAAGGGGCAGATACGCAGTATTTT CASSKGADTQYF